This T cell receptor beta chain was sequenced for a study of CD8 T cells in Susac syndrome. TCR beta sequencing was performed on blood CD8+ and CD4+ T cells. Negative isolation yielded CD4+ and CD8+ T cells, and FACS enriched TEMRA cells. An input of about 0.5 to 1 ug of RNA was subjected to reverse transcription using random hexamers. MiXCR, run by TCRdb on the immunoSEQ multiplex PCR reads, gives a single entry per CDR3 protein. The sample contains more than 150,000 distinct CDR3 sequences, around 90% of which appear only once. The junction had 7 bases not matched to a gene; V was cut back by 2 bases and J by 11 bases. Germline V gene lookup returns CDR1 SNHLY and CDR2 FYNNEI. This CDR3 region has 13 residues.

Source material: CD4+ T cells from PBMCs. The chain combines TRBV2 with TRBJ1-2; TRBD1 matches at 8 bases. This clonotype originated in a human donor in good health. The CDR3 coding sequence is TGTGCCAGCAGTGAAAGGCAGGGGGCGAGGTACACCTTC. Translating gives CASSERQGARYTF.